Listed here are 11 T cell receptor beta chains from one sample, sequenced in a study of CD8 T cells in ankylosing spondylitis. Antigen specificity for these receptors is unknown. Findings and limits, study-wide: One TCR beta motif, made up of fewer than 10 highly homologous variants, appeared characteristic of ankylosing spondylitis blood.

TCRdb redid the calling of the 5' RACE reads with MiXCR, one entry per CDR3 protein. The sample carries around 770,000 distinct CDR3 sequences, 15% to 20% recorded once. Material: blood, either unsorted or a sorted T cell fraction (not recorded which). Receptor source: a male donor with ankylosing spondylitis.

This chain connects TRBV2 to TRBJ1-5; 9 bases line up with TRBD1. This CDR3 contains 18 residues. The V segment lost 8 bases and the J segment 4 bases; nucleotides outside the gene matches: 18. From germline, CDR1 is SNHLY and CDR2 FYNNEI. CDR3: CASGRARDRALGNQPQHF. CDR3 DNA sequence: TGTGCCAGCGGTCGGGCACGGGACAGGGCTTTAGGAAATCAGCCCCAGCATTTT.

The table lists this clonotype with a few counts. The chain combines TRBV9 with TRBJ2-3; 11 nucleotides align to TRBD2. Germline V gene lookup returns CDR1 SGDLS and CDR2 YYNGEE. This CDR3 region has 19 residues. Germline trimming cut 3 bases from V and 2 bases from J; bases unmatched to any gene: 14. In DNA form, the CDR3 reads TGTGCCAGCAGCGAACCTACTAGCGGGAGTCGATATACCACAGATACGCAGTATTTT. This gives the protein CASSEPTSGSRYTTDTQYF.

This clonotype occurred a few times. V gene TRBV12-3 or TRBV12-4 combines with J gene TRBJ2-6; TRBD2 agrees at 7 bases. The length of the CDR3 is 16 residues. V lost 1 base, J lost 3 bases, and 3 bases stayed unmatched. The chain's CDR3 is CASSLGRDYGANVLTF. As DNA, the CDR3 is TGTGCCAGCAGTTTAGGGCGGGACTATGGGGCCAACGTCCTGACTTTC.

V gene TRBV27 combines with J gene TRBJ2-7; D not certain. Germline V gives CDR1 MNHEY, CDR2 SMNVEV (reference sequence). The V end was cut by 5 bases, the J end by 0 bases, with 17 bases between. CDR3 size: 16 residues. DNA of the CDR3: TGTGCCAGCAGTCCCTTAAGTACTCCGAGCTCCTACGAGCAGTACTTC. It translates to CASSPLSTPSSYEQYF.

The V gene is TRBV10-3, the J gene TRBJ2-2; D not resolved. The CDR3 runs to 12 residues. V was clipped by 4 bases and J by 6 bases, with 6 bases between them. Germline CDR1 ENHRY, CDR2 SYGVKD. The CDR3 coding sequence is TGTGCCATCAGTGTAAGGGCCGGGGAGCTGTTTTTT. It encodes CAISVRAGELFF.

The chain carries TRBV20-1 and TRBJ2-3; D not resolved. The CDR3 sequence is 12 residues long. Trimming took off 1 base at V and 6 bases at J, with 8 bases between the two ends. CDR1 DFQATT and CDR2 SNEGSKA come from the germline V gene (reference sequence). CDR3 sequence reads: CSARAEWDTQYF. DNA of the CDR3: TGCAGTGCTAGAGCTGAGTGGGATACGCAGTATTTT.

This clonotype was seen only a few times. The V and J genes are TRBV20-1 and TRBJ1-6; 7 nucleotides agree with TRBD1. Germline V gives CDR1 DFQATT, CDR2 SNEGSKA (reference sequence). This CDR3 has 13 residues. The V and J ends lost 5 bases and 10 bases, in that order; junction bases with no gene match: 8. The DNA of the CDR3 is TGCAGTGCTGTGACAGGGTCGGGGTCACCCCTCCACTTT. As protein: CSAVTGSGSPLHF.

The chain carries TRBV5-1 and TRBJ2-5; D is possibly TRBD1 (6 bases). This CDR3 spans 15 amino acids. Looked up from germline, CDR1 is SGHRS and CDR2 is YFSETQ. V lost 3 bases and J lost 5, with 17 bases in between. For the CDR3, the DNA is TGCGCCAGCAGCTGGTGGACAGAGCCATGGGAGACCCAGTACTTC. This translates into CASSWWTEPWETQYF.

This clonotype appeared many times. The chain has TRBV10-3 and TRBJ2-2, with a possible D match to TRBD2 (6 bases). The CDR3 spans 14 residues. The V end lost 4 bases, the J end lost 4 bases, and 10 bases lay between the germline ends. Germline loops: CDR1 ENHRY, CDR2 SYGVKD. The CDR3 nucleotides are TGTGCCATCAGTGGGCAGGGAGGCACCGGGGAGCTGTTTTTT. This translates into CAISGQGGTGELFF.

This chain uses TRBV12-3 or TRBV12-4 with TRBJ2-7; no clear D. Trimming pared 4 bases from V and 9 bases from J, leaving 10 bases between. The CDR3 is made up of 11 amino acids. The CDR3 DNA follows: TGTGCCAGCAGTTCTCACTGGGCGCAGTACTTC. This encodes CASSSHWAQYF.

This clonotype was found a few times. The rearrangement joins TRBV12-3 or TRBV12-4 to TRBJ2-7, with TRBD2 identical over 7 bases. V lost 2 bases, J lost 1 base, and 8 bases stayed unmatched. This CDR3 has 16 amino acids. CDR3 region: CASSLYATSRSYEQYF. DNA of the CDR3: TGTGCCAGCAGTTTATATGCGACTAGCCGATCCTACGAGCAGTACTTC.